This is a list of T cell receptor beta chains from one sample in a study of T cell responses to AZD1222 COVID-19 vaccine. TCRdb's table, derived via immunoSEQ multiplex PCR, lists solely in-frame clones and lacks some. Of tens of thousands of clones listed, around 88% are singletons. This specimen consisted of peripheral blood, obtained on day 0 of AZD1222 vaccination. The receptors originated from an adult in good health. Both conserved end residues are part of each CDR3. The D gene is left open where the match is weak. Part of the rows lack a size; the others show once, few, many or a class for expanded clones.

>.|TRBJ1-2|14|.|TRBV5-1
TGCGCCAGCAGCTTGGACGAGGGAGGATATGGCTACACCTTC
CASSLDEGGYGYTF
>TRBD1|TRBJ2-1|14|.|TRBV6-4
TGTGCCAGCAGTGACTCGACAGGGGCGAATGAGCAGTTCTTC
CASSDSTGANEQFF
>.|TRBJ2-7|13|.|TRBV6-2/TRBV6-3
TGTGCCAGCAGTTACAGGACAGCCTACGAGCAGTACTTC
CASSYRTAYEQYF
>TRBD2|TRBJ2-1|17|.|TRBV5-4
TGTGCCAGCAGCCTTCATAGCGGGAGTCATCAGGGGAATGAGCAGTTCTTC
CASSLHSGSHQGNEQFF
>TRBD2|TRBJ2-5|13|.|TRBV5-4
TGTGCCAGCGGGGGGGGGATCCAAGAGACCCAGTACTTC
CASGGGIQETQYF
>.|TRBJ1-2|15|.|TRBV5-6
TGTGCCAGCAGAAGTACAGGGACGGCTAACTATGGCTACACCTTC
CASRSTGTANYGYTF
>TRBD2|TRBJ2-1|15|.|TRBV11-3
TGTGCCAGCAGCTTATCGCGGGACTACTACAATGAGCAGTTCTTC
CASSLSRDYYNEQFF
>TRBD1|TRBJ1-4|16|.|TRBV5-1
TGCGCCAGCAGCTTGGCCGGACAGGGGGCTAATGAAAAACTGTTTTTT
CASSLAGQGANEKLFF
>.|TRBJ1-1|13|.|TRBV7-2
TGTGCCAGCAGCTTAGCGGGGTACACTGAAGCTTTCTTT
CASSLAGYTEAFF
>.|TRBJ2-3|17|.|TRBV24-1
TGTGCCACCAGTGATTTGCCCTCGGAGACTAGCACAGATACGCAGTATTTT
CATSDLPSETSTDTQYF
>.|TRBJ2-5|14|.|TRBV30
TGTGCCTGGGGAACGGGTCTAGTCCAAGAGACCCAGTACTTC
CAWGTGLVQETQYF
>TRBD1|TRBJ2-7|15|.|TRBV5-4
TGTGCCAGCAGCTTAACGGGACAGGGATCCTACGAGCAGTACTTC
CASSLTGQGSYEQYF
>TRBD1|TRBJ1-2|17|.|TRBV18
TGTGCCAGCTCACCCATCCTTGGGGGACAGCCTAACTATGGCTACACCTTC
CASSPILGGQPNYGYTF
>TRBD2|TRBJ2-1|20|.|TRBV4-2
TGTGCCAGCAGCCGCGGCGATGGGGCTAGCGGTACCCAGTCCTACAATGAGCAGTTCTTC
CASSRGDGASGTQSYNEQFF
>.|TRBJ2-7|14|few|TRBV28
TGTGCCAGCAGAAAAACAGGGTACGGCTACGAGCAGTACTTC
CASRKTGYGYEQYF
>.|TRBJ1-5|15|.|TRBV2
TGTGCCAGCAGTGACCCCACAGGGTCGGGTCAGCCCCAGCATTTT
CASSDPTGSGQPQHF
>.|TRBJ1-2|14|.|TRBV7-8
TGTGCCAGCAGCTTTCAGGACCTAAACTATGGCTACACCTTC
CASSFQDLNYGYTF
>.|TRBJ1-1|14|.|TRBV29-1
TGCAGCGTCCTCGCGGGACAATGGAACACTGAAGCTTTCTTT
CSVLAGQWNTEAFF
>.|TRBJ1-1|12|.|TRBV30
TGTGCCTGGAGCGAGGAGAACACTGAAGCTTTCTTT
CAWSEENTEAFF
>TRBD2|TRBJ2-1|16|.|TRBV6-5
TGTGCCAGCAGTTACGTAGCGGGAGGGGGTCTGGATGAGCAGTTCTTC
CASSYVAGGGLDEQFF
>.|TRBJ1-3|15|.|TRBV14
TGTGCCAGCAGCCGGATCGGCAACGCTGGAAACACCATATATTTT
CASSRIGNAGNTIYF
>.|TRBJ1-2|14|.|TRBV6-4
TGTGCCAGCAGGGACAGCTTCACTAACTATGGCTACACCTTC
CASRDSFTNYGYTF
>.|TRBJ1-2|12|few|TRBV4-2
TGTGCCAGCAGCCGGGACAACTATGGCTACACCTTC
CASSRDNYGYTF
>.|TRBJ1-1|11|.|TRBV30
TGTGCCTGGAGTGTACCCACTGAAGCTTTCTTT
CAWSVPTEAFF
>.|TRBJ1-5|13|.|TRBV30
TGTGCCTGGATGCCAGGGGGCAATCAGCCCCAGCATTTT
CAWMPGGNQPQHF
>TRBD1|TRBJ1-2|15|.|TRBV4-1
TGCGCCAGCAGCCAACGGACAGGGCTCGAAAATGGCTACACCTTC
CASSQRTGLENGYTF